The present TCR beta chain was sequenced within a study of blood T cell repertoires in COVID-19. CDR3 length: 19 residues. V was clipped by 6 bases and J by 6 bases, with 30 bases between them. Per germline, CDR1 LNHDA and CDR2 SQIVND (reference sequence). TCRdb keeps only in-frame clones here, not all; method: immunoSEQ multiplex PCR. The table lists about 140,000 clones, approximately 90% of them singletons. The source of this sequence is a woman of 80 years or more with acute or convalescent COVID-19. Sequencing used peripheral blood. This sequence joins TRBV19 and TRBJ1-5, with D unresolved. The CDR3 here is CASRPSPAGLSLSGQPQHF. Written as DNA, the CDR3 is TGTGCCAGTAGACCCTCTCCGGCGGGCCTATCCCTAAGTGGTCAGCCCCAGCATTTT.